This record looks at one T cell receptor (beta chain) sequence and its context. Its target is not known. After extraction with the RNeasy kit, roughly 0.45 to 1 ug of the RNA was reverse transcribed using random hexamers. An immunoSEQ multiplex PCR amplified TCR beta CDR3 over 54 Vbeta and 13 Jbeta. TCRdb re-analysed the immunoSEQ multiplex PCR reads in MiXCR, keeping a single row per CDR3 protein. The profile shows under 200,000 distinct CDR3 sequences, 85% to 95% of them singletons. This entry is derived from a study of CD8 T cells in Susac syndrome. Findings of the study overall: Regarding the TCR sequencing and HLA analysis, the study admitted that a relatively small number of individuals were involved.

V was clipped by 2 bases and J by 5 bases; unmatched bases: 4. The length of the CDR3 is 14 residues. CDR1 and CDR2 from the germline V gene are SGDLS and YYNGEE. The multiple sclerosis control group consisted of treatment-naive patients whose relapsing-remitting disease, which was either stable or active, fulfilled revised McDonald criteria. Negative isolation was used for CD8+ and CD4+ T cells, and FACS enrichment was applied to TEMRA cells. The clonotype was recovered from a human donor with multiple sclerosis. Source material: CD8+ T cells from PBMCs. V usage is TRBV9 and J usage is TRBJ2-5; 9 nucleotides line up with TRBD1. The CDR3 nucleotides read TGTGCCAGCAGCGTGACAGGGGGAGGGGAGACCCAGTACTTC. It is translated as CASSVTGGGETQYF.